This T cell receptor (beta chain) came from a study of beta chain features in type 1 diabetes. Turning to the study itself: Cell yields, gender and age were comparable in patients and healthy donors. The study, taken as a whole, reports: All four CD4+ subsets from Type 1 diabetes patients carried moderately but significantly shorter TCRB CDR3s. PCR might favor shorter templates, but any such skew would affect patients and controls equally. Diminished insertions and augmented deletions at VDJ junctions characterized type 1 diabetes patients.

CDR1 and CDR2 (germline): SGHRS, YFSETQ. V was shortened by 5 bases and J by 3 bases, with 18 bases between the two germline ends. The CDR3 totals 15 residues. A few counts support this clone. Its antigen remains unidentified. Every bit of the isolated RNA underwent reverse transcription, so sequencing read expressed TCRB transcripts. The assay was immunoSEQ multiplex PCR, and TCRdb's table has in-frame clones only and misses some. The repertoire holds over 15,000 clones, with over 45% as singletons. This clonotype was sampled from a young woman in good health. The specimen sequenced was stem cell memory CD4+ T cells from blood. The gene calls are TRBV5-1 and TRBJ2-7; no definite D call. The DNA of the CDR3 is TGCGCCAGCAGTGCAGGATCGACCTCCGACTACGAGCAGTACTTC. The encoded protein is CASSAGSTSDYEQYF.